Below, 7 T cell receptor beta chains from the same sample are listed, as sequenced in a study of PD-1 blockade in classical Hodgkin lymphoma. Sequenced by immunoSEQ multiplex PCR; TCRdb stores in-frame clones only, minus some. The sample lists approximately 20,000 clones, about three quarters seen once, with approximately 21% in the top ten. The time point is: cycle 4 day 1 (C4D1), after more than five weeks of nivolumab. In every patient, relapse followed autologous stem cell transplantation, while exposure to brentuximab vedotin differed. The sequenced sample was peripheral blood mononuclear cells (PBMCs), obtained before the fourth cycle of nivolumab. Receptors originate from a human donor with classical Hodgkin lymphoma.

The chain has TRBV29-1 and TRBJ2-7; 7 bases fit TRBD1. The CDR3 runs to 13 residues. The germline V gene encodes CDR1 SQVTM and CDR2 ANQGSEA. The V and J ends lost 7 bases and 5 bases, in that order; junction bases with no gene match: 11. The CDR3 reads CSATKRTGDEQYF. DNA for the CDR3: TGCAGCGCTACGAAACGGACAGGTGACGAGCAGTACTTC.

This clone was detected only a few times. The chain joins TRBV6-1 to TRBJ1-5, with TRBD1 matching 7 bases. The CDR3 has 14 residues. Per germline, CDR1 MNHNS and CDR2 SASEGT. The trim removed 4 bases at V and 3 bases at J, leaving 3 bases unmatched. Here the CDR3 reads CASSGTGPNQPQHF. In DNA form, the CDR3 reads TGTGCCAGCAGTGGGACAGGACCCAATCAGCCCCAGCATTTT.

The chain has TRBV5-4 and TRBJ1-1; 9 nucleotides match TRBD1. The CDR3 loop spans 14 amino acids. Germline lookup yields CDR1 SGHNT and CDR2 YYREEE (reference sequence). V trimming: 4 bases; J trimming: 4 bases; junction bases outside the gene matches: 5. CDR3 bases: TGTGCCAGCAGCGGGTGGGGACAGGGCACTGAAGCTTTCTTT. Residues: CASSGWGQGTEAFF.

The chain combines TRBV6-6 with TRBJ2-1; D gene uncertain. This CDR3 is built from 15 residues. The V gene lost 8 bases and the J gene lost 0 bases, with 14 bases spanning the gap. Germline V gene sequence: CDR1 MNHNY, CDR2 SVGAGI (reference sequence). The DNA of the CDR3 is TGTGCCAGCCGCTCTGTCTCCTTCTCCTACAATGAGCAGTTCTTC. This translates into CASRSVSFSYNEQFF.

The chain is built from TRBV11-2 and TRBJ2-1; 10 nucleotides align to TRBD2. Germline trimming cut 2 bases from V and 9 bases from J; bases unmatched to any gene: 10. The CDR3 spans 16 residues. CDR1 and CDR2 from the germline V gene are SGHAT and FQNNGV. The CDR3 bases are TGTGCCAGCAGCTTATTGGCTAGCGGGAGCCTGAGTGAGCAGTTCTTC. Its translation is CASSLLASGSLSEQFF.

The chain couples TRBV5-1 to TRBJ1-2; 8 bases are shared with TRBD1. The CDR3 is 17 amino acids. V lost 4 bases and J lost 0; bases outside the gene matches: 11. The germline V gene has CDR1 SGHRS and CDR2 YFSETQ. The CDR3 here is CASSPSTGAPSNYGYTF. CDR3 nucleotides: TGCGCCAGCAGCCCCTCGACAGGGGCCCCCTCTAACTATGGCTACACCTTC.

The CDR3 loop reads CASWTGDSPTDTQYF. The CDR3 DNA follows: TGTGCCAGCTGGACAGGGGACTCCCCCACAGATACGCAGTATTTT. V usage is TRBV6-1 and J usage is TRBJ2-3, with 9 positions matching TRBD1. Losses at the gene ends were 8 bases for V and 2 bases for J; bases not matched to a gene: 8. Germline-derived CDR1 and CDR2 are MNHNS and SASEGT. The CDR3 runs to 15 residues.